The 28 T cell receptor beta chains below were found in one sample sequenced in a study of blood T cell repertoires in COVID-19. Clones were read by immunoSEQ multiplex PCR, and TCRdb kept only the in-frame ones, dropping some. The sample records roughly 230,000 clones, about four fifths being singletons. The sample consisted of peripheral blood. The receptors come from a middle-aged man with active or convalescent COVID-19.

This chain connects TRBV7-8 to TRBJ1-1; D might be TRBD1 (5 bases). The germline CDR1 and CDR2 sequences are SGHVS and FQNEAQ. The CDR3 extends over 14 amino acids. V was clipped by 4 bases and J by 4 bases, with 13 bases between them. The CDR3 here is CASSWSGGVTEAFF. CDR3 coding DNA: TGTGCCAGCAGCTGGTCCGGGGGGGTCACTGAAGCTTTCTTT.

J is TRBJ2-5 and V is TRBV19; TRBD1 agrees at 10 bases. The CDR3 contains 14 residues. V was clipped by 3 bases and J by 4 bases; unmatched bases: 2. From germline, CDR1 is LNHDA and CDR2 SQIVND (reference sequence). This CDR3 is CASSMTGGGETQYF. The CDR3 DNA reads TGTGCCAGTAGTATGACAGGGGGCGGAGAGACCCAGTACTTC.

V and J are TRBV10-1 and TRBJ2-1, with 7 bases identical to TRBD2. The CDR3 spans 15 residues. Germline lookup yields CDR1 WNHNN and CDR2 SYGVQD (reference sequence). Losses at the gene ends were 3 bases for V and 0 bases for J; bases not matched to a gene: 2. The CDR3 DNA is TGCGCCAGCAGTGACGGCGGGAGCTCCTACAATGAGCAGTTCTTC. Translation gives CASSDGGSSYNEQFF.

J is TRBJ1-2 and V is TRBV27, with D tentatively TRBD1 (5 bases). CDR1 and CDR2 from the germline V gene are MNHEY and SMNVEV (reference sequence). V was pared by 5 bases and J by 1 base, with 5 bases between. This CDR3 is built from 12 residues. For the CDR3, the DNA is TGTGCCAGCAGTCAGGGTAACTATGGCTACACCTTC. Translation gives CASSQGNYGYTF.

This clone appeared a single time. The chain employs TRBV28 and TRBJ1-5, with 7 bases fitting TRBD1. In germline, CDR1 is MDHEN, CDR2 SYDVKM. V was pared by 3 bases and J by 2 bases, with 1 base of the junction left unmatched. The CDR3 spans 14 residues. The CDR3 spells CASSFDRGNQPQHF. CDR3 DNA: TGTGCCAGCAGTTTTGACAGGGGCAATCAGCCCCAGCATTTT.

The chain has TRBV5-4 and TRBJ2-7; D is unclear. Germline values: CDR1 SGHNT, CDR2 YYREEE (reference sequence). The CDR3 totals 14 residues. Between the trimmed V and J ends, which lost 2 bases and 2 bases, there was a span of 11 bases. The CDR3 nucleotides are TGTGCCAGCAGCTTTCAGCTAGGCACCTACGAGCAGTACTTC. Amino acid sequence: CASSFQLGTYEQYF.

The V call is TRBV30, the J call TRBJ2-2, with D hard to call. Germline CDR1 and CDR2: GTSNPN and SVGIG (reference sequence). The CDR3 runs to 14 residues. The germline V and J ends were trimmed by 0 bases and 6 bases, with 11 bases remaining between them. This CDR3 reads CAWSVRHLSGELFF. The CDR3 DNA is TGTGCCTGGAGTGTCCGACACCTGTCCGGGGAGCTGTTTTTT.

V gene TRBV30 combines with J gene TRBJ1-2; D is uncertain. Trimming shortened V by 2 bases and J by 0 bases, and 13 bases separated the two germline ends. Germline CDR1 is GTSNPN and CDR2 is SVGIG (reference sequence). CDR3 length: 15 residues. CDR3 region: CAWSPKTRPNYGYTF. In DNA form, the CDR3 reads TGTGCCTGGAGTCCGAAGACTAGGCCTAACTATGGCTACACCTTC.

The V gene is TRBV4-1, the J gene TRBJ1-1; D might be TRBD1 (6 bases). CDR1 and CDR2 (germline): MGHRA, YSYEKL. The CDR3 is 14 amino acids. Deletions cut 0 bases from V and 4 bases from J, with 9 bases between. The CDR3 sequence: CASSQENRVTEAFF. In nucleotides, the CDR3 is TGCGCCAGCAGCCAAGAGAACAGGGTCACTGAAGCTTTCTTT.

The chain joins TRBV6-2 or TRBV6-3 to TRBJ1-2; perhaps TRBD1 as D (6 bases). The germline V and J ends were trimmed by 6 bases and 4 bases, with 21 bases remaining between them. This CDR3 is 16 amino acids long. Germline V gene data show CDR1 as MNHEY and CDR2 as SVGEGT. The CDR3: CASSPDLYRAIYGYTF. In DNA form, the CDR3 reads TGTGCCAGCAGCCCTGACCTCTACAGGGCCATCTATGGCTACACCTTC.

This clone has at least ten counts. The chain carries TRBV4-2 and TRBJ2-7; TRBD2 aligns across 12 bases. Germline lookup yields CDR1 LGHNA and CDR2 YNFKEQ. This CDR3 comprises 19 residues. J gave up 3 bases and V 0 bases, and 12 bases lay outside the gene matches. For the CDR3, the DNA is TGTGCCAGCAGCCAAGATCCTAGACTAGCGGGAGTCAACAGCTACGAGCAGTACTTC. Encoded protein: CASSQDPRLAGVNSYEQYF.

The genes are TRBV7-3 and TRBJ2-5; 7 nucleotides agree with TRBD2. V shed 2 bases, J shed 2 bases, and the junction held 8 bases outside the gene matches. Looked up from germline, CDR1 is SGHTA and CDR2 is FQGTGA. This CDR3 spans 16 amino acids. The chain's CDR3 is CASSLGPSGPQETQYF. CDR3 in DNA: TGTGCCAGCAGCTTAGGGCCTAGCGGACCTCAAGAGACCCAGTACTTC.

CDR3 in amino acids: CASSYSQGRSYNEQFF. CDR3 nucleotide sequence: TGTGCCAGCAGTTACTCGCAGGGGCGCTCCTACAATGAGCAGTTCTTC. This chain connects TRBV6-5 to TRBJ2-1, with a weak D call TRBD1 (6 bases). CDR1 is MNHEY and CDR2 is SVGAGI in the germline V gene. Trimming left V 0 bases short and J 0 bases short, with 9 bases between. This CDR3 has 16 amino acids.

The chain employs TRBV27 and TRBJ1-1, with D possibly TRBD1 on 6 matching bases. V was shortened by 3 bases and J by 4 bases, with 6 bases between the two germline ends. Germline CDR1 and CDR2: MNHEY and SMNVEV (reference sequence). The CDR3 is made up of 12 amino acids. The CDR3 loop reads CASSFRGTEAFF. CDR3 coding DNA: TGTGCCAGCAGTTTCAGGGGCACTGAAGCTTTCTTT.

V and J are TRBV9 and TRBJ2-2; D perhaps matches TRBD2 (6 bases). The V end was cut by 0 bases, the J end by 2 bases, with 11 bases between. CDR1 SGDLS and CDR2 YYNGEE come from the germline V gene. The CDR3 length is 16 residues. In nucleotides, the CDR3 is TGTGCCAGCAGCGTAGCCCCTAGCGTTAACACCGGGGAGCTGTTTTTT. Protein sequence: CASSVAPSVNTGELFF. The whole variable domain, filled in from reference TRBV9 and TRBJ2-2, reads DSGVTQTPKHLITATGQRVTLRCSPRSGDLSVYWYQQSLDQGLQFLIQYYNGEERAKGNILERFSAQQFPDLHSELNLSSLELGDSALYFCASSVAPSVNTGELFFGEGSRLTVL.

V gene TRBV18 combines with J gene TRBJ2-1, with TRBD1 matching 7 bases. Germline CDR1 and CDR2: KGHSH and LQKENI. This CDR3 comprises 15 residues. J lost 4 bases, V lost 3 bases, and 6 bases had no gene match. The CDR3 spells CASSPRSTGYNEQFF. The DNA for the CDR3 is TGTGCCAGCTCACCGCGCTCGACAGGGTACAATGAGCAGTTCTTC.

The chain uses TRBV5-1 and TRBJ2-1, with D tentatively TRBD1 (6 bases). Trimming left V 4 bases short and J 10 bases short, with 15 bases between. The CDR3 sequence is 13 residues long. Per the germline V gene, CDR1 is SGHRS and CDR2 is YFSETQ. The CDR3 here is CASSTRQAWEQFF. CDR3 coding DNA: TGCGCCAGCAGCACCCGACAGGCATGGGAGCAGTTCTTC.

The chain uses TRBV5-1 and TRBJ1-4; D is unclear. The CDR3 runs to 13 residues. Trimming shortened V by 10 bases and J by 4 bases, and 14 bases separated the two germline ends. Per germline, CDR1 SGHRS and CDR2 YFSETQ. In DNA form, the CDR3 reads TGCGCCTCAGGAGGAGGGATTAATGAAAAACTGTTTTTT. This codes for CASGGGINEKLFF.

The chain uses TRBV30 and TRBJ2-7, with D unclear. Between the trimmed V and J ends, which lost 1 base and 7 bases, there was a span of 5 bases. Germline CDR1 GTSNPN, CDR2 SVGIG (reference sequence). This CDR3 has 10 amino acids. The CDR3 reads CAWSGVEQYF. In nucleotides, the CDR3 is TGTGCCTGGAGTGGAGTGGAGCAGTACTTC.

This clone has just a few counts. The genes are TRBV6-6 and TRBJ2-7; 12 bases match TRBD1. Losses at the gene ends were 5 bases for V and 2 bases for J; bases not matched to a gene: 10. CDR1 MNHNY and CDR2 SVGAGI come from the germline V gene (reference sequence). The CDR3 has 17 amino acids. In DNA, the CDR3 is TGTGCCAGCAGTCCCGCGGGACAGGGGGCGAATCCCTACGAGCAGTACTTC. Translated, it gives CASSPAGQGANPYEQYF.

The chain has TRBV7-3 and TRBJ1-1; D perhaps matches TRBD1 (5 bases). Trimming took 1 base from V and 3 from J, leaving 15 bases between them. Germline CDR1 and CDR2: SGHTA and FQGTGA. The CDR3 has 16 residues. This CDR3 is CASSLNPAWGDTEAFF. The CDR3 DNA sequence: TGTGCCAGCAGCTTAAACCCCGCTTGGGGGGACACTGAAGCTTTCTTT.

The chain recombines TRBV19 with TRBJ1-6; TRBD1 agrees at 8 bases. Germline CDR1 is LNHDA and CDR2 is SQIVND (reference sequence). After removal of 5 bases from V and 7 bases from J, the junction contained 4 bases not matched to a gene. The CDR3 consists of 14 residues. CDR3 in DNA: TGTGCCAGTAGTCATACAGGGGGAAATTCACCCCTCCACTTT. As protein: CASSHTGGNSPLHF.

The chain employs TRBV4-1 and TRBJ2-3; 7 nucleotides agree with TRBD1. The ends lost 0 bases at V and 0 bases at J; junction bases unmatched: 6. This CDR3 comprises 17 residues. In germline, CDR1 is MGHRA, CDR2 YSYEKL. CDR3 DNA: TGCGCCAGCAGCCAAGACCCTATGACAGGGAGCACAGATACGCAGTATTTT. Translating it yields CASSQDPMTGSTDTQYF.

The DNA for the CDR3 is TGTGCCAGCAGTCCTCGAACCGGGACAGGGTTATCCAATGAGCAGTTCTTC. Translating gives CASSPRTGTGLSNEQFF. The chain has TRBV6-4 and TRBJ2-1, with 9 bases identical to TRBD1. J was trimmed by 6 bases and V by 5 bases; bases with no gene match: 14. The CDR3 loop spans 17 amino acids. CDR1 MRHNA and CDR2 SNTAGT come from the germline V gene.

The chain combines TRBV4-3 with TRBJ1-2; the D is unclear. CDR1 LGHNA and CDR2 YSLEER come from the germline V gene. V lost 0 bases and J 4 bases, leaving 9 bases between the germline ends. The CDR3 sequence is 14 residues long. The CDR3 here is CASSQEKRGYGYTF. Here the CDR3 DNA reads TGCGCCAGCAGCCAAGAGAAAAGAGGCTATGGCTACACCTTC.

The chain is built from TRBV4-1 and TRBJ1-6; D not certain. Germline loops: CDR1 MGHRA, CDR2 YSYEKL. The CDR3 runs to 12 residues. V dropped 8 bases and J dropped 7 bases, with 9 bases sitting between them. The CDR3 sequence: CASGRENSPLHF. As DNA, the CDR3 is TGCGCCAGCGGTAGAGAGAATTCACCCCTCCACTTT.

The chain combines TRBV10-3 with TRBJ2-3; D unclear. Germline loops: CDR1 ENHRY, CDR2 SYGVKD. The V end lost 10 bases, the J end lost 1 base, and 18 bases lay between the germline ends. This CDR3 region has 15 residues. CDR3 nucleotide sequence: TGTGCCACCACCCCGATGCCAGGCGGCACAGATACGCAGTATTTT. Its protein is CATTPMPGGTDTQYF.

This sequence joins TRBV2 and TRBJ2-1, with TRBD2 identical over 16 bases. Trimming cost V 7 bases and J 15 bases; bases outside gene matches: 12. This CDR3 contains 15 residues. Germline lookup yields CDR1 SNHLY and CDR2 FYNNEI. CDR3 loop: CASILGTSGGVAPFF. CDR3 nucleotides: TGTGCCAGCATCCTCGGGACTAGCGGGGGGGTGGCCCCGTTCTTC.